The clone carrying this T cell receptor (beta chain) was seen a handful of times. What it recognizes is unknown. This CDR3 comprises 16 residues. The V gene lost 0 bases and the J gene lost 5 bases, with 17 bases spanning the gap. The germline V gene has CDR1 SGHNT and CDR2 YYREEE (reference sequence). Terminally differentiated effector memory CD45RA+ cells were excluded from the naive CD8 cells, which were CD45RO-negative and positively selected for CCR7. The table came from immunoSEQ multiplex PCR; TCRdb's copy has only in-frame clones and leaves some out. In the table there are under 700,000 clones, 95% of which are singletons. The sample is drawn from a study of shared clonotypes between healthy human individuals. Study results and limitations: Around 4.7% was the fraction of naive CD4 clonotypes found shared across a few donors.

This chain connects TRBV5-4 to TRBJ2-5; D perhaps matches TRBD2 (6 bases). The clonotype originates from a woman in her twenties or thirties in good health. Sequenced material: naive CD8+ T cells sorted from blood. The chain's CDR3 is CASSLVPGGMRETQYF. In DNA form, the CDR3 reads TGTGCCAGCAGCTTGGTTCCCGGCGGGATGAGGGAGACCCAGTACTTC.